The 3 T cell receptor beta chains given below trace back to one sample, sequenced in a study of T cell repertoires in cytomegalovirus infection. One entry per CDR3 protein, called by TCRdb with MiXCR from the reads. Here the sample spans more than 350,000 distinct CDR3 sequences, about 33% being singletons. The sequenced sample was PBMCs. These receptor sequences come from a human donor in good health (CMV status not recorded). Some clones in this sample may be carry-over from other donors' samples.

The chain combines TRBV6-6 with TRBJ1-2; D might be TRBD1 (6 bases). The CDR3 has 14 amino acids. Germline CDR1 reads MNHNY; CDR2 reads SVGAGI (reference sequence). Trimming cost V 6 bases and J 3 bases, with 14 bases left between them. The CDR3 DNA follows: TGTGCCAGCAGCCGGAGGGACACGGACTATGGCTACACCTTC. This gives the protein CASSRRDTDYGYTF.

Only a few counts were recorded for this clonotype. This sequence joins TRBV6-6 and TRBJ2-7; 7 bases fit TRBD1. V lost 5 bases and J lost 2; bases outside the gene matches: 3. The CDR3 covers 13 residues. Germline V gene sequence: CDR1 MNHNY, CDR2 SVGAGI (reference sequence). The CDR3 region is CASSTGDPYEQYF. Here the CDR3 DNA reads TGTGCCAGCAGTACAGGGGACCCCTACGAGCAGTACTTC.

The chain couples TRBV13 to TRBJ2-7, with D perhaps being TRBD1 or TRBD2 (7 bases each). Trimming left V 5 bases short and J 3 bases short, with 17 bases between. The CDR3 runs to 15 residues. Germline lookup yields CDR1 PRHDT and CDR2 FYEKMQ (reference sequence). This CDR3 reads CASSLGGTVGYEQYF. The CDR3 nucleotides read TGTGCCAGCAGCCTCGGGGGGACAGTAGGCTACGAGCAGTACTTC.